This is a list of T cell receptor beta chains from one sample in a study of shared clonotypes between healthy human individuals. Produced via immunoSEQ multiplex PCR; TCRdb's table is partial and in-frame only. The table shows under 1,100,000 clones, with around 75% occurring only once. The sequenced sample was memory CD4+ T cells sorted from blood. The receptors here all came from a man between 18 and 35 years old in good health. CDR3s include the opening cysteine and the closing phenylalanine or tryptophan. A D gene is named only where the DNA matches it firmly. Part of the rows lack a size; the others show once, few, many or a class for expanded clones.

CDR3 protein: CASSQGDSTLGAGELFF
CDR3 DNA: TGCGCCAGCAGCCAAGGGGACAGCACCTTAGGGGCCGGGGAGCTGTTTTTT
J gene: TRBJ2-2
clone size: NA
V gene: TRBV4-1
D gene: TRBD1

CDR3 protein: CASSLEGSGGTYEQYF
CDR3 DNA: TGTGCCAGCAGCTTAGAGGGTAGCGGGGGTACCTACGAGCAGTACTTC
J gene: TRBJ2-7
clone size: NA
V gene: TRBV11-2
D gene: TRBD2

CDR3 protein: CTSSQGREPSDTEAFF
CDR3 DNA: TGCACCAGCAGCCAGGGGAGGGAGCCCTCGGACACTGAAGCTTTCTTT
J gene: TRBJ1-1
clone size: NA
V gene: TRBV1
D gene: NA

CDR3 protein: CSVEGTGKTSYEQYF
CDR3 DNA: TGCAGCGTTGAAGGTACGGGGAAAACCTCCTACGAGCAGTACTTC
J gene: TRBJ2-7
clone size: NA
V gene: TRBV29-1
D gene: NA

CDR3 protein: CASRRDPGTPGYTF
CDR3 DNA: TGTGCCAGCAGGCGAGACCCCGGGACACCCGGCTACACCTTC
J gene: TRBJ1-2
clone size: NA
V gene: TRBV28
D gene: NA

CDR3 protein: CASSEPRDSPSTDTQYF
CDR3 DNA: TGCGCCAGCAGTGAGCCCCGGGACTCACCTAGCACAGATACGCAGTATTTT
J gene: TRBJ2-3
clone size: once
V gene: TRBV10-1
D gene: NA

CDR3 protein: CASSLEGQYYGYTF
CDR3 DNA: TGCGCCAGCAGCTTGGAAGGGCAGTACTATGGCTACACCTTC
J gene: TRBJ1-2
clone size: NA
V gene: TRBV5-1
D gene: NA

CDR3 protein: CASSSGSWETQYF
CDR3 DNA: TGTGCCAGCAGTTCAGGGTCTTGGGAGACCCAGTACTTC
J gene: TRBJ2-5
clone size: NA
V gene: TRBV6-6
D gene: NA

CDR3 protein: CAWRGPGAGEKLFF
CDR3 DNA: TGTGCCTGGAGGGGCCCTGGGGCTGGAGAAAAACTGTTTTTT
J gene: TRBJ1-4
clone size: once
V gene: TRBV30
D gene: NA

CDR3 protein: CASSLSQGSNQPQHF
CDR3 DNA: TGTGCCAGCAGCTTATCTCAGGGAAGCAATCAGCCCCAGCATTTT
J gene: TRBJ1-5
clone size: few
V gene: TRBV7-8
D gene: NA

CDR3 protein: CASSNGAGGFDTEAFF
CDR3 DNA: TGTGCCAGCAGCAATGGGGCAGGGGGTTTTGACACTGAAGCTTTCTTT
J gene: TRBJ1-1
clone size: few
V gene: TRBV12-1
D gene: NA

CDR3 protein: CASSLTLNTEAFF
CDR3 DNA: TGTGCCAGCAGTTTAACCTTGAACACTGAAGCTTTCTTT
J gene: TRBJ1-1
clone size: NA
V gene: TRBV5-6
D gene: NA

CDR3 protein: CASSDLGQYSGNTIYF
CDR3 DNA: TGCGCCAGCAGTGACCTTGGACAGTACTCTGGAAACACCATATATTTT
J gene: TRBJ1-3
clone size: NA
V gene: TRBV10-2
D gene: NA

CDR3 protein: CASSSITGTGNTGELFF
CDR3 DNA: TGTGCCAGCAGCTCCATTACCGGGACAGGGAACACCGGGGAGCTGTTTTTT
J gene: TRBJ2-2
clone size: few
V gene: TRBV7-9
D gene: TRBD1

CDR3 protein: CASRDIGDRDNEQFF
CDR3 DNA: TGTGCCAGCAGGGATATAGGGGATCGTGACAATGAGCAGTTCTTC
J gene: TRBJ2-1
clone size: NA
V gene: TRBV27
D gene: NA

CDR3 protein: CASLAGVADTQYF
CDR3 DNA: TGTGCCAGCCTAGCGGGGGTGGCGGATACGCAGTATTTT
J gene: TRBJ2-3
clone size: few
V gene: TRBV2
D gene: TRBD2

CDR3 protein: CASSSRGGTSGGSQETQYF
CDR3 DNA: TGTGCCAGCAGCTCTAGAGGCGGGACTAGCGGGGGGTCGCAAGAGACCCAGTACTTC
J gene: TRBJ2-5
clone size: NA
V gene: TRBV7-9
D gene: TRBD2

CDR3 protein: CASSFYTTGGRLHGYTF
CDR3 DNA: TGTGCCAGCAGCTTCTACACGACGGGGGGGAGGTTACATGGCTACACCTTC
J gene: TRBJ1-2
clone size: NA
V gene: TRBV7-9
D gene: NA

CDR3 protein: CASGGGWNEQFF
CDR3 DNA: TGTGCTAGTGGTGGGGGCTGGAATGAGCAGTTCTTC
J gene: TRBJ2-1
clone size: NA
V gene: TRBV12-5
D gene: NA

CDR3 protein: CAGSFPPAGDTGELFF
CDR3 DNA: TGCGCCGGCAGCTTTCCGCCAGCGGGCGACACCGGGGAGCTGTTTTTT
J gene: TRBJ2-2
clone size: NA
V gene: TRBV5-1
D gene: NA

CDR3 protein: CSVEGTDF
CDR3 DNA: TGCAGCGTCGAGGGGACAGACTTC
J gene: TRBJ1-2
clone size: NA
V gene: TRBV29-1
D gene: TRBD1

CDR3 protein: CASSLLTGSQPQHF
CDR3 DNA: TGTGCCAGCAGCTTATTGACGGGGAGTCAGCCCCAGCATTTT
J gene: TRBJ1-5
clone size: NA
V gene: TRBV7-9
D gene: NA

CDR3 protein: CASSGRNTEAFF
CDR3 DNA: TGTGCCAGCAGCGGAAGGAACACTGAAGCTTTCTTT
J gene: TRBJ1-1
clone size: few
V gene: TRBV9
D gene: NA

CDR3 protein: CAWTDYSGANVLTF
CDR3 DNA: TGTGCCTGGACAGACTACTCTGGGGCCAACGTCCTGACTTTC
J gene: TRBJ2-6
clone size: NA
V gene: TRBV30
D gene: NA

CDR3 protein: CASRTGTLKAFF
CDR3 DNA: TGTGCCAGCAGGACCGGGACCCTGAAAGCTTTCTTT
J gene: TRBJ1-1
clone size: NA
V gene: TRBV28
D gene: NA

CDR3 protein: CASSFGGPLDEQFF
CDR3 DNA: TGTGCCAGCAGCTTCGGAGGCCCCCTCGATGAGCAGTTCTTC
J gene: TRBJ2-1
clone size: NA
V gene: TRBV7-2
D gene: NA

CDR3 protein: CASSALPRDRVYNSPLHF
CDR3 DNA: TGTGCCAGCAGCGCCCTCCCCCGGGACAGGGTCTATAATTCACCCCTCCACTTT
J gene: TRBJ1-6
clone size: NA
V gene: TRBV9
D gene: TRBD1

CDR3 protein: CASTTSGGAHGELFF
CDR3 DNA: TGTGCCAGCACTACTAGCGGGGGGGCCCACGGGGAGCTGTTTTTT
J gene: TRBJ2-2
clone size: NA
V gene: TRBV6-5
D gene: TRBD2

CDR3 protein: CASSEIFSGGAYEQYF
CDR3 DNA: TGTGCCAGCAGTGAGATCTTTAGCGGGGGGGCCTACGAGCAGTACTTC
J gene: TRBJ2-7
clone size: NA
V gene: TRBV6-1
D gene: TRBD2

CDR3 protein: CASSQPSAGEQYF
CDR3 DNA: TGTGCCAGCAGCCAACCTAGCGCCGGCGAGCAGTACTTC
J gene: TRBJ2-7
clone size: NA
V gene: TRBV7-9
D gene: NA

CDR3 protein: CASSQALQGAGEQFF
CDR3 DNA: TGCGCCAGCAGCCAGGCCCTACAGGGAGCTGGGGAGCAGTTCTTC
J gene: TRBJ2-1
clone size: NA
V gene: TRBV4-1
D gene: NA

CDR3 protein: CASSERTSGRYNEQFF
CDR3 DNA: TGTGCCAGCAGCGAGCGGACTAGCGGGAGATACAATGAGCAGTTCTTC
J gene: TRBJ2-1
clone size: NA
V gene: TRBV7-9
D gene: TRBD2

CDR3 protein: CASSGIGGLGYGYTF
CDR3 DNA: TGTGCCAGTAGTGGTATCGGGGGGCTGGGCTATGGCTACACCTTC
J gene: TRBJ1-2
clone size: NA
V gene: TRBV19
D gene: NA

CDR3 protein: CASSAGTGSTDTQYF
CDR3 DNA: TGTGCCAGCAGTGCCGGGACAGGGTCGACAGATACGCAGTATTTT
J gene: TRBJ2-3
clone size: NA
V gene: TRBV28
D gene: TRBD1

CDR3 protein: CASSKGGGSGYEQYF
CDR3 DNA: TGCGCCAGCAGCAAAGGAGGGGGTTCGGGCTACGAGCAGTACTTC
J gene: TRBJ2-7
clone size: NA
V gene: TRBV5-1
D gene: NA

CDR3 protein: CASSGTRNTEAFF
CDR3 DNA: TGTGCCAGCAGCGGGACAAGGAACACTGAAGCTTTCTTT
J gene: TRBJ1-1
clone size: NA
V gene: TRBV2
D gene: NA

CDR3 protein: CASSGAGSYGYTF
CDR3 DNA: TGTGCCAGCAGTGGGGCCGGGAGCTATGGCTACACCTTC
J gene: TRBJ1-2
clone size: few
V gene: TRBV2
D gene: NA

CDR3 protein: CASSNRDRGDYGYTF
CDR3 DNA: TGTGCCAGCAGTAACCGGGACAGGGGGGACTATGGCTACACCTTC
J gene: TRBJ1-2
clone size: once
V gene: TRBV6-6
D gene: TRBD1